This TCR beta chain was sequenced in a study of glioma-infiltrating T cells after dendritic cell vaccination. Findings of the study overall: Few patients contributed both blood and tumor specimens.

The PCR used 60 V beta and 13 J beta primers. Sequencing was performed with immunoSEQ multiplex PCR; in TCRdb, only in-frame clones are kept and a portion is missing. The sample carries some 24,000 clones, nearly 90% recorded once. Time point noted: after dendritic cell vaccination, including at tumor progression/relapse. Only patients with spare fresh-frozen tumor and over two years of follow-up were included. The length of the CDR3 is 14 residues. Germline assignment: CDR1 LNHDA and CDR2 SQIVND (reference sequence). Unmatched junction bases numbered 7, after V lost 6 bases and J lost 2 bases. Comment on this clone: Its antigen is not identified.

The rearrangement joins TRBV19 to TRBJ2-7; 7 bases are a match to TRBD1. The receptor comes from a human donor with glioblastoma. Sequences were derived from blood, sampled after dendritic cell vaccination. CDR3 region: CASRETGFTYEQYF. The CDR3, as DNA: TGTGCCAGTAGGGAGACAGGGTTCACCTACGAGCAGTACTTC.